This TCR beta chain was documented in a study of Graves' ophthalmopathy and Graves' hyperthyroidism. This clonotype was seen ten or more times. TCR beta CDR3 regions were amplified from RNA transcripts. RT-PCR with HTBI primers came first, then second-round multiplex PCR. Via MiXCR, TCRdb re-called the multiplex PCR reads, giving one row per CDR3 protein. The sample records 650,000 to 800,000 distinct CDR3 sequences, over 40% being singletons. V gave up 5 bases and J gave up 1 base, with 11 bases separating them. This CDR3 region has 14 residues. CDR1 LNHNV and CDR2 YYDKDF come from the germline V gene (reference sequence).

Sequencing used peripheral blood. V is TRBV15 and J is TRBJ1-1; D gene unclear. The sequence was collected from an adult man with Graves' ophthalmopathy. The CDR3 DNA sequence: TGTGCCACCAGCGGCGCCAAGGAGAACACTGAAGCTTTCTTT. The encoded protein is CATSGAKENTEAFF.